This T cell receptor beta chain emerged from a study of blood T cell repertoires in COVID-19 (dated by TCRdb to 2020 to 2022). Background for the entire study: Collaborator samples came from the United States, Italy and Spain and covered acute and convalescent phases of COVID-19. The sample metadata nearly always contained a de-identified subject ID, COVID-19 status, age in years and sex. Where HLA class I and class II types were available, the types were taken from metadata supplied by the sample provider, not from assay-based typing. The dataset comprised deeply sampled blood TCRbeta repertoires from subjects exposed to, actively infected with, or recovered from COVID-19. Samples came from the ongoing ImmuneRACE study (first 160 participants) plus 1,254 subjects from 6 global collaborators. The repertoires were released in a freely available public database intended as a resource for research on the immune response to SARS-CoV-2. The material from the prospective study consisted of cDNA or gDNA derived from T cells, B-cell-depleted T cells, or PBMCs.

With respect to this clone: Its binding antigen is unknown. No quality values exist for individual bases; no much larger clone is one base distant.

The germline ends are 18 bases apart after V is trimmed by 7 bases and J by 0 bases. Reading from cysteine to phenylalanine, the CDR3 counts 16 amino acids. The only DNA kept is the CDR3, 48 bases in frame from the first base. From the germline V gene, CDR1 is ENHRY and CDR2 is SYGVKD. The immunoSEQ Assay, a bias-controlled multiplex PCR, was used to amplify TCRbeta CDR3 regions from genomic DNA. Per the source publication's procedure: The number of nucleated cells in each sample was estimated from the amplification of reference gene primers within the assay. To quantify the absolute abundance of each unique TCRbeta CDR3 rearrangement, sequence reads were collapsed and filtered. For each sample, productive Simpson clonality was calculated as the square root of Simpson's diversity index over productive rearrangements. TCRdb retrieved this table from immuneACCESS and kept in-frame rearrangements only. Not all clones are present; in checked studies, unresolved V genes account for under half, and no reason is known for the remainder. V and J calls plus clone size are reproduced from that table; the DNA served to infer D and trimming. The sample contains about 300,000 clones, about 90% of them found a single time. Approximately 5% of the sample rests with the top ten.

Participants in the prospective study were enrolled through a virtual design, were aged roughly 18 to 100 years, and lived in approximately 25 United States geographic areas. In the prospective study, cohorts were assigned on the basis of participant-reported clinical history obtained from a screening survey and a study questionnaire. For ImmuneRACE Cohort 3, a participant was defined as recovered based on two consecutive negative NP/OP PCR tests, clearance by a healthcare professional, or resolution of symptoms. Mobile phlebotomists in the prospective study collected whole blood, serum and a nasopharyngeal or oropharyngeal swab from every participant. Participants in the prospective study had the option to provide additional blood draws and questionnaires over a roughly 2-month period. Before DNA extraction, blood samples from the prospective study were shipped at room temperature or frozen. Study-level results and caveats: The quantity of clinical and demographic metadata differed by source and by participant and was supplied without curation.

This clonotype was obtained from a woman younger than 45 who had recovered from COVID-19. The chain links TRBV10-3 with TRBJ1-1; the D gene is perhaps TRBD1, from 6 matching bases. Sequenced sample: PBMCs or T cells enriched from blood (not recorded which). For the CDR3, the sequence is CAIKQGTSNMNTEAFF. In nucleotide form, the sequence is TGTGCCATCAAGCAAGGGACAAGTAACATGAACACTGAAGCTTTCTTT.